The T cell receptor beta chain under discussion was sequenced for a study of cytomegalovirus exposure and HLA in healthy donors. V shed 8 bases and J shed 4 bases, with 12 bases lying between them. The CDR3 totals 12 residues. The germline V gene has CDR1 SNHLY and CDR2 FYNNEI. TCRdb's table, derived via immunoSEQ multiplex PCR, lists solely in-frame clones and lacks some. The profile shows 65,000 to 75,000 clones, roughly 92% of them singletons. Separation from the 666-subject first cohort characterized the roughly 120-subject validation cohort, to which the donors belonged. The receptor was derived from a man aged 18-30 years in good health and CMV-seropositive. The chain links TRBV2 to TRBJ2-7; D not resolved. The sequencing sample was made of PBMCs. The CDR3 spells CASQPDFYEQYF. DNA of the CDR3: TGTGCCAGCCAACCCGACTTTTACGAGCAGTACTTC.